This T cell receptor (beta chain) was identified in a study of response to subunit inactivated influenza vaccine. Study-wide findings and caveats: Each seasonal influenza vaccination, the authors suggested, recruits few new T cells.

This clonotype was detected a few times. What it recognizes is unknown. One end of the junction is discordant with germline, which a read error may explain. TCRdb used MiXCR to reprocess the RT-PCR reads, holding one entry per CDR3 protein. The repertoire has around 480,000 distinct CDR3 sequences, about 15% of them found once; the top ten carry around 3%. The CDR3 is 16 amino acids. CDR1 and CDR2 from the germline V gene are SSHAT and FNYEAQ (reference sequence). The sequencing used CD4+ T cells sorted from PBMCs, collected less than 25 months after vaccination. This receptor was identified in a man aged 50 to 69 who received an inactivated influenza vaccine. The chain is built from TRBV7-7 and TRBJ2-2, with 10 nucleotides matching TRBD1. DNA for the CDR3: TGTGCTAGCAGCTTAGGGACAGGGGTTCGGAACGGGGAGCTGTTTTTT. This encodes CASSLGTGVRNGELFF.